A single sample gave rise to the 20 T cell receptor beta chains below, sequenced in a study of blood T cells in healthy people across ages. The authors ran a second PCR of 7 to 11 cycles using a sample-barcoded 5' primer and a J-beta primer mix. In TCRdb, the 5' RACE reads were re-called with MiXCR into one record per CDR3 protein. The data show about 640,000 distinct CDR3 sequences, with about 43% seen just once and 25% to 35% held by the top ten. Specimen: blood. The origin of the receptors is an elderly man in good health.

Written as DNA, the CDR3 is TGTGCCAGCAGCCACGGACAGGCGGCGGGTAATGAGCAGTTCTTC. Translating it yields CASSHGQAAGNEQFF. The V call is TRBV12-3 or TRBV12-4, the J call TRBJ2-1; 7 positions match TRBD1. V shed 6 bases and J 7 bases; nucleotides not matched to a gene: 12. There are 15 residues in the CDR3.

This clonotype was seen repeatedly, ten times or more. The chain combines TRBV6-2 or TRBV6-3 with TRBJ2-1; D may correspond to TRBD1 or TRBD2 (5 bases each). Germline loops: CDR1 MNHEY, CDR2 SVGEGT. The CDR3 runs 14 residues. With 8 bases removed from V and 10 bases from J, the gap between germline ends came to 21 bases. The CDR3: CASRPPGRLQEQFF. The CDR3 DNA follows: TGTGCCAGCCGACCGCCGGGACGTCTTCAAGAGCAGTTCTTC.

The chain uses TRBV24-1 and TRBJ2-1, with TRBD2 identical over 9 bases. The DNA matches TRBJ2-7 better at its end, which makes the J call doubtful. The CDR3 extends over 15 amino acids. Per the germline V gene, CDR1 is KGHDR and CDR2 is SFDVKD. The DNA for the CDR3 is TGTGCCACCAGTGTTGGCGGACTAGCGAACAATGAGCAGTACTTC. Encoded protein: CATSVGGLANNEQYF.

At least ten counts were recorded for this clonotype. The V and J genes are TRBV29-1 and TRBJ1-2; TRBD1 aligns across 7 bases. Germline loops: CDR1 SQVTM, CDR2 ANQGSEA. The V segment lost 6 bases and the J segment 0 bases; nucleotides outside the gene matches: 4. This CDR3 region has 13 residues. The CDR3 is CSVGQLANYGYTF. The CDR3 nucleotides read TGCAGCGTGGGACAGTTAGCTAACTATGGCTACACCTTC.

The gene calls are TRBV7-9 and TRBJ2-5, with TRBD2 matching 9 bases. Germline V CDR1 and CDR2: SEHNR, FQNEAQ (reference sequence). V was pared by 2 bases and J by 11 bases, with 15 bases of the junction left unmatched. The CDR3 has 16 amino acids. CDR3 nucleotide sequence: TGTGCCAGCAGCTTAATGGTAGCGGGAGCGAACAATGAGCAGTACTTC. This codes for CASSLMVAGANNEQYF.

This clonotype was detected only a few times. This chain links TRBV2 with TRBJ2-1; 10 nucleotides match TRBD2. Germline assignment: CDR1 SNHLY and CDR2 FYNNEI. The length of the CDR3 is 18 residues. V gave up 3 bases and J gave up 5 bases; unmatched junction bases: 13. The CDR3 nucleotides read TGTGCCAGCAGTGATGGTCGGGCTAGCGGGGGCTACGACAATGAGCAGTTCTTC. This translates into CASSDGRASGGYDNEQFF.

V and J are TRBV19 and TRBJ1-5; TRBD1 matches at 8 bases. From germline, CDR1 is LNHDA and CDR2 SQIVND (reference sequence). The CDR3 covers 17 residues. The V segment lost 3 bases and the J segment 6 bases; nucleotides outside the gene matches: 13. CDR3 loop: CASSISPGGLGSQPQHF. The DNA for the CDR3 is TGTGCCAGTAGTATTTCGCCAGGGGGCCTTGGAAGTCAGCCCCAGCATTTT.

The chain carries TRBV6-6 and TRBJ2-5; D may match TRBD1 or TRBD2 (6 bases each). The germline V gene has CDR1 MNHNY and CDR2 SVGAGI (reference sequence). Trimming stripped 2 bases from V and 11 bases from J, with 24 bases between. The CDR3 contains 16 residues. The CDR3 loop is CASSYRVRGLYNEQYF. The CDR3 DNA reads as TGTGCCAGCAGTTACAGGGTCCGGGGGCTATACAATGAGCAGTACTTC.

DNA for the CDR3: TGTGCCAGCAGCCTTAGCGGGGGCGAACCCTCCTACAATGAGCAGTTCTTC. It yields the protein CASSLSGGEPSYNEQFF. V is TRBV4-2 and J is TRBJ2-1; 9 bases align to TRBD2. This CDR3 spans 17 amino acids. Germline V gene data show CDR1 as LGHNA and CDR2 as YNFKEQ. J was trimmed by 0 bases and V by 4 bases; bases with no gene match: 7.

V and J are TRBV7-9 and TRBJ1-2; TRBD1 is a possible D gene (6 bases). Germline V CDR1 and CDR2: SEHNR, FQNEAQ (reference sequence). The germline V and J ends were trimmed by 1 base and 5 bases, with 17 bases remaining between them. The CDR3 loop spans 16 amino acids. The CDR3 nucleotides are TGTGCCAGCAGCTTAGACCGTCCCGGGACACGATATGGCTACACCTTC. This gives the protein CASSLDRPGTRYGYTF.

The chain carries TRBV2 and TRBJ2-3; 7 bases align to TRBD2. The CDR3 is 15 residues long. J gave up 2 bases and V 5 bases, and 7 bases lay outside the gene matches. Germline V CDR1 and CDR2: SNHLY, FYNNEI. In DNA form, the CDR3 reads TGTGCCAGCAGTAACCCGGGACTAACCACAGATACGCAGTATTTT. Its protein is CASSNPGLTTDTQYF. Full variable domain (rest looked up from reference TRBV2 and TRBJ2-3): EPEVTQTPSHQVTQMGQEVILRCVPISNHLYFYWYRQILGQKVEFLVSFYNNEISEKSEIFDDQFSVERPDGSNFTLKIRSTKLEDSAMYFCASSNPGLTTDTQYFGPGTRLTVL.

The V gene is TRBV6-1, the J gene TRBJ2-5; TRBD2 matches 7 bases. Germline V gives CDR1 MNHNS, CDR2 SASEGT. The CDR3 consists of 14 residues. After removal of 0 bases from V and 2 bases from J, the junction contained 0 bases not matched to a gene. CDR3 protein: CASSEAGLQETQYF. In DNA, the CDR3 is TGTGCCAGCAGTGAAGCGGGACTACAAGAGACCCAGTACTTC.

This chain joins TRBV11-2 and TRBJ2-1; 7 positions agree with TRBD1. CDR1 and CDR2 from the germline V gene are SGHAT and FQNNGV. The CDR3 is made up of 16 amino acids. Trimming cost V 5 bases and J 2 bases; bases outside gene matches: 9. CDR3 region: CASSRTTGVTYNEQFF. DNA of the CDR3: TGTGCCAGCAGCCGGACCACAGGGGTAACCTACAATGAGCAGTTCTTC.

The gene calls are TRBV14 and TRBJ1-2; tentatively, D is TRBD1 (6 bases). Trimming pared 0 bases from V and 4 bases from J, leaving 12 bases between. The CDR3 contains 15 residues. CDR1 SGHDN and CDR2 FVKESK come from the germline V gene. CDR3 coding DNA: TGTGCCAGCAGCCAAGAATGGGGGCTTAGCTATGGCTACACCTTC. Amino acid sequence: CASSQEWGLSYGYTF.

The chain combines TRBV7-9 with TRBJ1-1; D is possibly TRBD1 (6 bases). This CDR3 spans 16 amino acids. The germline V gene encodes CDR1 SEHNR and CDR2 FQNEAQ (reference sequence). V was shortened by 7 bases and J by 1 base, with 19 bases between the two germline ends. The CDR3 DNA reads TGTGCCAGCACCCCAACACAGGGTAGAGGGAACACTGAAGCTTTCTTT. Translated, it gives CASTPTQGRGNTEAFF.

The chain has TRBV15 and TRBJ2-3; TRBD2 might be the D (5 bases). Trimming took off 3 bases at V and 6 bases at J, with 16 bases between the two ends. The CDR3 loop spans 15 amino acids. Germline V gives CDR1 LNHNV, CDR2 YYDKDF (reference sequence). CDR3 nucleotides: TGTGCCACCAGCAGCGACACGGGCGGGTATGATACGCAGTATTTT. The encoded protein is CATSSDTGGYDTQYF. Based on the CDR3 plus reference TRBV15 and TRBJ2-3, the full variable domain is DAMVIQNPRYQVTQFGKPVTLSCSQTLNHNVMYWYQQKSSQAPKLLFHYYDKDFNNEADTPDNFQSRRPNTSFCFLDIRSPGLGDTAMYLCATSSDTGGYDTQYFGPGTRLTVL.

This clonotype was seen at least ten times. V is TRBV3-1 and J is TRBJ2-7; D is unresolved. Trimming cost V 0 bases and J 3 bases, with 6 bases left between them. In germline, CDR1 is LGHDT, CDR2 YNNKEL (reference sequence). This CDR3 contains 13 residues. The CDR3 region is CASSQEVRYEQYF. CDR3 in DNA: TGTGCCAGCAGCCAAGAGGTTCGCTACGAGCAGTACTTC.

CDR3 protein: CASSQNTGFSGANVLTF. The CDR3 DNA is TGTGCCAGCAGCCAAAACACAGGGTTCTCTGGGGCCAACGTCCTGACTTTC. The chain uses TRBV4-2 and TRBJ2-6; a possible D gene is TRBD1 (6 bases). This CDR3 comprises 17 residues. Germline V CDR1 and CDR2: LGHNA, YNFKEQ. Trimming removed 2 bases at V and 0 bases at J, with 11 bases between.

This clonotype was seen ten or more times. CDR3 sequence: CSVGRDRANEQYF. For the CDR3, the DNA is TGCAGCGTGGGCCGGGACAGGGCCAACGAGCAGTACTTC. The chain employs TRBV29-1 and TRBJ2-5; 9 nucleotides agree with TRBD1. The J call may not be correct, given that the DNA end is closer to TRBJ2-7. Germline V gives CDR1 SQVTM, CDR2 ANQGSEA. This CDR3 comprises 13 residues.

This clonotype has more than one count but fewer than ten. This sequence joins TRBV11-2 and TRBJ2-1; 9 positions agree with TRBD2. The CDR3 is 16 amino acids. Unmatched junction bases numbered 7, after V lost 1 base and J lost 6 bases. Germline V gives CDR1 SGHAT, CDR2 FQNNGV. The chain's CDR3 is CASSLGPGGGANEQFF. For the CDR3, the DNA is TGTGCCAGCAGCTTAGGGCCGGGCGGGGGGGCCAATGAGCAGTTCTTC.